The 23 T cell receptor beta chains below come from one sample, sequenced in a study of spatial heterogeneity in lung cancer (dated by TCRdb to the late 2010s). The library relied on 5' RACE. The listed sequencing device is NextSeq 500. TCRdb's own reprocessing of the public reads used fastp at Q25 and MiXCR and kept productive beta chains. Rows merge per CDR3 protein into single entries with the most common DNA and genes. The sample has about 8,500 distinct CDR3 sequences on record, approximately 8% of them singletons. 25% to 30% of the sample lies in the top ten. Interpreted using the paper, the time point label stands for: sample taken at primary tumor resection. For TCR sequencing, whole RNA was extracted from tumor and nontumor lung tissue, or from cryopreserved PBMC samples, and no cell sorting was done. The input for sequencing was PBMCs, taken at surgery. The receptor set was obtained from a female donor with early-stage non-small cell lung cancer.

This clonotype was recorded a few times. The chain has TRBV29-1 and TRBJ2-7; 9 bases align to TRBD1. Germline trimming cut 5 bases from V and 5 bases from J; bases unmatched to any gene: 7. From germline, CDR1 is SQVTM and CDR2 ANQGSEA. The CDR3 consists of 13 residues. The CDR3: CSVRTGGRNEQYF. The CDR3 DNA reads TGCAGCGTTCGAACAGGGGGCAGGAACGAGCAGTACTTC.

This clonotype was found many times. The V and J genes are TRBV10-2 and TRBJ2-7; D not resolved. The V gene lost 5 bases and the J gene lost 5 bases, with 7 bases spanning the gap. The germline gives CDR1 WSHSY, CDR2 SAAADI. This CDR3 is built from 11 residues. The CDR3 loop is CASSSWDEQYF. The CDR3 DNA follows: TGCGCCAGCAGTTCCTGGGACGAGCAGTACTTC.

This clonotype was counted ten times or more. V and J are TRBV29-1 and TRBJ1-1; D is uncertain. The CDR3 consists of 12 residues. V lost 7 bases to trimming and J lost 0 bases, with 9 bases between them. Germline lookup yields CDR1 SQVTM and CDR2 ANQGSEA. CDR3: CSARSMNTEAFF. Here the CDR3 DNA reads TGCAGCGCCCGTTCGATGAACACTGAAGCTTTCTTT.

The rearrangement links TRBV5-4 to TRBJ2-7; 10 bases are shared with TRBD1. The germline V gene has CDR1 SGHNT and CDR2 YYREEE (reference sequence). This CDR3 is built from 15 residues. Unmatched junction bases numbered 5, after V lost 4 bases and J lost 1 base. CDR3 nucleotides: TGTGCCAGCAGCCAGGGACAGGGGAGTTCCTACGAGCAGTACTTC. Protein sequence: CASSQGQGSSYEQYF.

This clonotype was counted at least ten times. This chain uses TRBV29-1 with TRBJ1-2; D unclear. V was shortened by 0 bases and J by 6 bases, with 11 bases between the two germline ends. CDR1 and CDR2 from the germline V gene are SQVTM and ANQGSEA. The length of the CDR3 is 13 residues. The CDR3 DNA sequence: TGCAGCGTTGAAGAGGACGGACGTGATGGCTACACCTTC. It yields the protein CSVEEDGRDGYTF.

This clonotype turned up a few times. V is TRBV7-9 and J is TRBJ2-7; no reliable D call. Trimming removed 5 bases at V and 5 bases at J, with 19 bases between. Germline lookup yields CDR1 SEHNR and CDR2 FQNEAQ (reference sequence). The CDR3 is 15 residues long. The chain's CDR3 is CASSPPYSQFHEQYF. CDR3 nucleotides: TGTGCCAGCAGCCCACCATACTCGCAGTTCCACGAGCAGTACTTC.

By frequency in the sample, this clonotype is medium-sized. The V and J genes are TRBV5-1 and TRBJ2-5, with 7 positions matching TRBD1. The length of the CDR3 is 15 residues. Germline V gene sequence: CDR1 SGHRS, CDR2 YFSETQ. V shed 0 bases and J 1 base; nucleotides not matched to a gene: 3. CDR3 nucleotide sequence: TGCGCCAGCAGCTTGGCAGGACAGGCCCAAGAGACCCAGTACTTC. Its translation is CASSLAGQAQETQYF.

V gene TRBV20-1 combines with J gene TRBJ1-6; 9 nucleotides agree with TRBD1. This CDR3 region has 15 residues. The V gene's germline CDR1 is DFQATT and CDR2 SNEGSKA (reference sequence). V shed 3 bases, J shed 9 bases, and the junction held 9 bases outside the gene matches. The CDR3 region has the DNA TGCAGTGCTAGGGCGGGACAGGGAATTCGTTCACCCCTCCACTTT. Protein product: CSARAGQGIRSPLHF.

The genes are TRBV28 and TRBJ2-7; D possibly corresponds to TRBD2 (5 bases). The V gene's germline CDR1 is MDHEN and CDR2 SYDVKM. The germline V and J ends were trimmed by 2 bases and 5 bases, with 13 bases remaining between them. The CDR3 runs 14 residues. CDR3 amino acids: CASSLGSRRNEQYF. For the CDR3, the DNA is TGTGCCAGCAGTTTAGGGAGCAGGAGGAACGAGCAGTACTTC.

This clonotype was detected ten times or more. The chain carries TRBV20-1 and TRBJ2-2, with D uncertain. V lost 2 bases to trimming and J lost 6 bases, with 10 bases between them. The length of the CDR3 is 13 residues. From germline, CDR1 is DFQATT and CDR2 SNEGSKA (reference sequence). The chain's CDR3 is CSARPTTAGELFF. DNA for the CDR3: TGCAGTGCTAGACCCACCACTGCCGGGGAGCTGTTTTTT.

By sample share, this clonotype is medium-sized. V and J are TRBV29-1 and TRBJ2-7; 7 bases map to TRBD1. Germline CDR1 is SQVTM and CDR2 is ANQGSEA. The CDR3 is 14 residues long. V was clipped by 5 bases and J by 7 bases; unmatched bases: 14. For the CDR3, the DNA is TGCAGCGTTCAGACAGGGACAGTAAGGGGTGAGCAGTACTTC. It translates to CSVQTGTVRGEQYF.

This clonotype is termed medium-sized. J is TRBJ2-2 and V is TRBV20-1; 9 bases agree with TRBD2. V dropped 1 base and J dropped 1; count of bases not matched to a gene: 7. Germline CDR1 DFQATT, CDR2 SNEGSKA (reference sequence). The CDR3 runs 17 residues. Written as DNA, the CDR3 is TGCAGTGCTAGAGCTATTAGCGGGAGTGTGAACACCGGGGAGCTGTTTTTT. As protein: CSARAISGSVNTGELFF.

There are many counts of this clonotype. This chain connects TRBV18 to TRBJ1-1, with D possibly being TRBD1 (5 bases). This CDR3 has 14 amino acids. Germline values: CDR1 KGHSH, CDR2 LQKENI. Trimming left V 1 base short and J 4 bases short, with 10 bases between. In DNA, the CDR3 is TGTGCCAGCTCACCACTAGGGGATGGCACTGAAGCTTTCTTT. Protein: CASSPLGDGTEAFF.

There are many counts of this clonotype. The chain combines TRBV5-5 with TRBJ2-3; no firm D call. Germline CDR1 SGHKS, CDR2 YYEKEE (reference sequence). The CDR3 runs 13 residues. V was clipped by 2 bases and J by 0 bases, with 4 bases between them. CDR3 sequence reads: CASSLPSTDTQYF. The CDR3 DNA sequence: TGTGCCAGCAGCTTACCCAGCACAGATACGCAGTATTTT.

This clonotype is deemed medium-sized. V gene TRBV30 combines with J gene TRBJ1-1; D gene unclear. Germline V gives CDR1 GTSNPN, CDR2 SVGIG (reference sequence). CDR3 size: 13 residues. The ends were cut back, 5 bases at V and 5 bases at J, with 15 bases in the middle. The CDR3 here is CAWADGHGTEAFF. As DNA, the CDR3 is TGTGCCTGGGCGGACGGCCATGGAACTGAAGCTTTCTTT.

Many counts were recorded for this clonotype. The chain employs TRBV5-4 and TRBJ1-1; D possibly corresponds to TRBD1 (6 bases). V lost 4 bases, J lost 5 bases, and 18 bases lay in between. The CDR3 is 15 amino acids. Germline assignment: CDR1 SGHNT and CDR2 YYREEE (reference sequence). The CDR3 DNA is TGTGCCAGCAGCCCGGGGGGCAATTTGAGAACTGAAGCTTTCTTT. Translating gives CASSPGGNLRTEAFF. Full variable domain (remainder filled in from reference TRBV5-4 and TRBJ1-1): ETGVTQSPTHLIKTRGQQVTLRCSSQSGHNTVSWYQQALGQGPQFIFQYYREEENGRGNFPPRFSGLQFPNYSSELNVNALELDDSALYLCASSPGGNLRTEAFFGQGTRLTVV.

This clonotype was observed at least ten times. The chain joins TRBV29-1 to TRBJ2-5; TRBD1 matches at 8 bases. Germline assignment: CDR1 SQVTM and CDR2 ANQGSEA. This CDR3 has 16 residues. V shed 7 bases and J 0 bases; nucleotides not matched to a gene: 13. CDR3 in amino acids: CSAFQGATGYQETQYF. In DNA, the CDR3 is TGCAGCGCCTTCCAGGGGGCGACCGGGTACCAAGAGACCCAGTACTTC.

This clonotype came up many times. This chain uses TRBV7-3 with TRBJ1-1; tentative D call: TRBD1 (5 bases). Trimming stripped 4 bases from V and 1 base from J, with 10 bases between. The CDR3 covers 14 residues. Germline CDR1 reads SGHTA; CDR2 reads FQGTGA. The CDR3 is CASSSGHQNTEAFF. CDR3 coding DNA: TGTGCCAGCAGCTCCGGACACCAGAACACTGAAGCTTTCTTT.

This chain connects TRBV3-1 to TRBJ1-2; no clear D gene. The CDR3 is 13 residues long. Germline V gene data show CDR1 as LGHDT and CDR2 as YNNKEL (reference sequence). Trimming shortened V by 4 bases and J by 7 bases, and 13 bases separated the two germline ends. The CDR3 nucleotides read TGTGCCAGCAGCCCCGACCCAGACGGTGGCTACACCTTC. Translating it yields CASSPDPDGGYTF.

Many counts were recorded for this clonotype. The chain has TRBV2 and TRBJ1-2, with 9 bases matching TRBD1. V shed 6 bases, J shed 8 bases, and the junction held 10 bases outside the gene matches. CDR1 is SNHLY, CDR2 FYNNEI, per germline. CDR3 length equals 14 residues. The CDR3 DNA sequence: TGTGCCAGCAGGAAGGTTCGGGACAGGGCCGGCTACACCTTC. It encodes CASRKVRDRAGYTF.

This clonotype is labeled as medium-sized. This chain links TRBV12-3 or TRBV12-4 with TRBJ2-5; either TRBD1 or TRBD2 may fit D (5 bases each). The CDR3 is 13 residues long. V lost 6 bases and J lost 5, with 13 bases in between. CDR3 amino acids: CASRPGPGETQYF. The CDR3 nucleotides read TGTGCCAGCAGACCGGGACCTGGGGAGACCCAGTACTTC.

This clonotype was picked up many times. V usage is TRBV7-3 and J usage is TRBJ2-6; weak D call: TRBD1 (5 bases). The germline CDR1 and CDR2 sequences are SGHTA and FQGTGA. V was cut by 2 bases and J by 4 bases, with 9 bases left in between. The CDR3 loop spans 15 amino acids. CDR3 in DNA: TGTGCCAGCAGCTTAGGGGCCGGCGGGGCCAACGTCCTGACTTTC. Amino acid sequence: CASSLGAGGANVLTF.

The CDR3 region is CASRGAGVANEQFF. The CDR3 DNA sequence: TGTGCCAGCAGGGGAGCGGGAGTTGCCAATGAGCAGTTCTTC. V is TRBV27 and J is TRBJ2-1; 8 bases map to TRBD2. CDR3 size: 14 residues. Germline-derived CDR1 and CDR2 are MNHEY and SMNVEV (reference sequence). Losses at the gene ends were 6 bases for V and 6 bases for J; bases not matched to a gene: 7.